Listed below are T cell receptor beta chains from one sample, sequenced in a study of shared clonotypes between healthy human individuals. The repertoire was sequenced with immunoSEQ multiplex PCR; TCRdb's copy has only in-frame clones and lacks some. Of 980,000 or so clones in the sample, less than 85% are singletons; the top ten hold approximately 1.5%. The sample was memory CD4+ T cells sorted from blood. Receptors originate from a man in his late teens or twenties in good health. Both conserved end residues are part of each CDR3. Each record gives: D gene, J gene, clone size, V gene, CDR3 DNA, CDR3 protein. The D gene is left open where the match is weak. Size tells how often a clone was seen (once, few, many) or the class of an expanded clone, and some rows leave it out.

D gene: -; J gene: TRBJ2-3; clone size: -; V gene: TRBV10-2; CDR3 DNA: TGCGCCAGCAGGGGGAGAGAGACACGAGCAGATACGCAGTATTTT; CDR3 protein: CASRGRETRADTQYF
D gene: -; J gene: TRBJ2-7; clone size: -; V gene: TRBV10-3; CDR3 DNA: TGTGCCATCAGGAGGACAGAGGGCGAGCAGTACTTC; CDR3 protein: CAIRRTEGEQYF
D gene: TRBD1; J gene: TRBJ1-6; clone size: -; V gene: TRBV5-5; CDR3 DNA: TGTGCCAGCAGCTTGGAAGGGGGCTACATTTCACCCCTCCACTTT; CDR3 protein: CASSLEGGYISPLHF
D gene: TRBD2; J gene: TRBJ2-3; clone size: -; V gene: TRBV7-8; CDR3 DNA: TGTGCCAGCACTTTAACTAGCGGGGGTGCAGATACGCAGTATTTT; CDR3 protein: CASTLTSGGADTQYF
D gene: -; J gene: TRBJ1-1; clone size: -; V gene: TRBV11-3; CDR3 DNA: TGTGCCAGCAGCTTAGTAGGGGACACTGAAGCTTTCTTT; CDR3 protein: CASSLVGDTEAFF
D gene: -; J gene: TRBJ1-4; clone size: -; V gene: TRBV5-1; CDR3 DNA: TGCGCCAGCAGCTCGGTCCCCGGGGTAGGGGGTGAAAAACTGTTTTTT; CDR3 protein: CASSSVPGVGGEKLFF
D gene: -; J gene: TRBJ2-7; clone size: few; V gene: TRBV28; CDR3 DNA: TGTGCCAGCAGTTCCGTATCCTACGAGCAGTACTTC; CDR3 protein: CASSSVSYEQYF
D gene: -; J gene: TRBJ1-5; clone size: -; V gene: TRBV10-3; CDR3 DNA: TGTGCCATCAGTGACAGGGGTCCCGGCAATCAGCCCCAGCATTTT; CDR3 protein: CAISDRGPGNQPQHF
D gene: TRBD2; J gene: TRBJ2-1; clone size: -; V gene: TRBV5-4; CDR3 DNA: TGTGCCAGCACCCCTAGCGGGATATCCTACAATGAGCAGTTCTTC; CDR3 protein: CASTPSGISYNEQFF
D gene: -; J gene: TRBJ2-3; clone size: -; V gene: TRBV18; CDR3 DNA: TGTGCCAGCTCACCCCCTCCGGGGAAGAGCACAGATACGCAGTATTTT; CDR3 protein: CASSPPPGKSTDTQYF
D gene: -; J gene: TRBJ1-5; clone size: -; V gene: TRBV5-1; CDR3 DNA: TGCGCCAGCAGCTTGGATACAGGGATTCAGCCCCAGCATTTT; CDR3 protein: CASSLDTGIQPQHF
D gene: -; J gene: TRBJ1-2; clone size: -; V gene: TRBV7-8; CDR3 DNA: TGTGCCAGCAGCAGGGAGGCCGGTGGGGGCTATGGCTACACCTTC; CDR3 protein: CASSREAGGGYGYTF
D gene: -; J gene: TRBJ2-7; clone size: -; V gene: TRBV7-9; CDR3 DNA: TGTGCCAGCAGCTTCATGACCGAGCAGTACTTC; CDR3 protein: CASSFMTEQYF
D gene: -; J gene: TRBJ1-2; clone size: -; V gene: TRBV6-4; CDR3 DNA: TGTGCCAGCAGTCACGGGGCTAACTATGGCTACACCTTC; CDR3 protein: CASSHGANYGYTF
D gene: TRBD1; J gene: TRBJ1-2; clone size: few; V gene: TRBV12-5; CDR3 DNA: TGTGCTAGTGGCGGGGCGGACAGGGACCTTTATGGCTACACCTTC; CDR3 protein: CASGGADRDLYGYTF
D gene: -; J gene: TRBJ1-3; clone size: few; V gene: TRBV2; CDR3 DNA: TGTGCCAGCAGCCTCCTAGGGGCTGGAAACACCATATATTTT; CDR3 protein: CASSLLGAGNTIYF
D gene: TRBD2; J gene: TRBJ2-5; clone size: -; V gene: TRBV10-3; CDR3 DNA: TGTGCCATCGCGGCTAGCGGGGGGGCTTCTCAAGAGACCCAGTACTTC; CDR3 protein: CAIAASGGASQETQYF
D gene: -; J gene: TRBJ2-7; clone size: once; V gene: TRBV6-1; CDR3 DNA: TGTGCCAGCAGGACCGGGGGTCTCGAGCAGTACTTC; CDR3 protein: CASRTGGLEQYF
D gene: TRBD1; J gene: TRBJ1-1; clone size: many; V gene: TRBV4-1; CDR3 DNA: TGCGCCAGCAGCCAACCGGACAGGTCGAACACTGAAGCTTTCTTT; CDR3 protein: CASSQPDRSNTEAFF
D gene: -; J gene: TRBJ1-1; clone size: -; V gene: TRBV7-2; CDR3 DNA: TGTGCCAGCAGCTGGAGGGAAGGGGGCACTGAAGCTTTCTTT; CDR3 protein: CASSWREGGTEAFF
D gene: -; J gene: TRBJ2-5; clone size: -; V gene: TRBV19; CDR3 DNA: TGTGCCAGTAGCCTTTTACAAGCGGAGACCCAGTACTTC; CDR3 protein: CASSLLQAETQYF
D gene: TRBD2; J gene: TRBJ2-1; clone size: -; V gene: TRBV28; CDR3 DNA: TGTGCCAGCAGCGACGCCAGCGGGAGGGCGGGTGAGCAGTTCTTC; CDR3 protein: CASSDASGRAGEQFF
D gene: TRBD1; J gene: TRBJ2-1; clone size: once; V gene: TRBV5-4; CDR3 DNA: TGTGCCAGCAGCAGGGACAGGGGGCAATACAATGAGCAGTTCTTC; CDR3 protein: CASSRDRGQYNEQFF
D gene: -; J gene: TRBJ1-2; clone size: -; V gene: TRBV4-3; CDR3 DNA: TGCGCCAGCAGCCAGGCGGACAGCCTAGCTAACTATGGCTACACCTTC; CDR3 protein: CASSQADSLANYGYTF
D gene: -; J gene: TRBJ1-1; clone size: -; V gene: TRBV2; CDR3 DNA: TGTGCCAGCAGTCCAGGTATGAACACTGAAGCTTTCTTT; CDR3 protein: CASSPGMNTEAFF
D gene: TRBD2; J gene: TRBJ2-1; clone size: -; V gene: TRBV9; CDR3 DNA: TGTGCCAGCAGCCCGTCGGGCGGGAGTCCCAACGAGCAGTTCTTC; CDR3 protein: CASSPSGGSPNEQFF
D gene: -; J gene: TRBJ1-3; clone size: -; V gene: TRBV21-1; CDR3 DNA: TGTGCCAGCAGCAAAGACTGGCGGTTCTCTGGAAACACCATATATTTT; CDR3 protein: CASSKDWRFSGNTIYF
D gene: -; J gene: TRBJ2-5; clone size: -; V gene: TRBV6-1; CDR3 DNA: TGTGCCAGCAGTGCGCAGGCCGGAGGGGAGACCCAGTACTTC; CDR3 protein: CASSAQAGGETQYF
D gene: TRBD1; J gene: TRBJ1-6; clone size: -; V gene: TRBV6-6; CDR3 DNA: TGTGCCAGCACCAACCGGGACAGGGGGATTTCACCCCTCCACTTT; CDR3 protein: CASTNRDRGISPLHF
D gene: -; J gene: TRBJ2-5; clone size: -; V gene: TRBV28; CDR3 DNA: TGTGCCAGCAGTTTGCCCGGGGGCTTCTTTGGAGAGACCCAGTACTTC; CDR3 protein: CASSLPGGFFGETQYF
D gene: TRBD1; J gene: TRBJ1-6; clone size: -; V gene: TRBV28; CDR3 DNA: TGTGCCAGCATTGGGGGACAGATTAATTCACCCCTCCACTTT; CDR3 protein: CASIGGQINSPLHF
D gene: TRBD2; J gene: TRBJ2-1; clone size: -; V gene: TRBV7-9; CDR3 DNA: TGTGCCAGCAGACACCTAGGTGGCGGGAGAGATAACAATGAGCAGTTCTTC; CDR3 protein: CASRHLGGGRDNNEQFF
D gene: -; J gene: TRBJ2-7; clone size: -; V gene: TRBV29-1; CDR3 DNA: TGCAGCGTTGCTTCGACAGGCAGTTACGAGCAGTACTTC; CDR3 protein: CSVASTGSYEQYF
D gene: TRBD1; J gene: TRBJ2-7; clone size: -; V gene: TRBV20-1; CDR3 DNA: TGCAGTGCAGAACAGGGGTACGAGCAGTACTTC; CDR3 protein: CSAEQGYEQYF
D gene: TRBD1; J gene: TRBJ1-6; clone size: once; V gene: TRBV6-1; CDR3 DNA: TGTGCCAGCACGGACAGGGGGCTTAATTCACCCCTCCACTTT; CDR3 protein: CASTDRGLNSPLHF
D gene: -; J gene: TRBJ2-2; clone size: -; V gene: TRBV5-4; CDR3 DNA: TGTGCCAGCAGCTCATGGGGCACCACCGGGGAGCTGTTTTTT; CDR3 protein: CASSSWGTTGELFF
D gene: TRBD1; J gene: TRBJ1-3; clone size: -; V gene: TRBV2; CDR3 DNA: TGTGCCAGCTTTCAGGACAGGGCGAGAAACACCATATATTTT; CDR3 protein: CASFQDRARNTIYF
D gene: TRBD2; J gene: TRBJ2-7; clone size: -; V gene: TRBV4-1; CDR3 DNA: TGCGCCAGCAGCCATCACGGACTAGCTCCGGACGAGCAGTACTTC; CDR3 protein: CASSHHGLAPDEQYF
D gene: -; J gene: TRBJ1-5; clone size: -; V gene: TRBV10-2; CDR3 DNA: TGCGCCAGTTCGGACCGGATCAATCAGCCCCAGCATTTT; CDR3 protein: CASSDRINQPQHF
D gene: -; J gene: TRBJ2-7; clone size: -; V gene: TRBV5-6; CDR3 DNA: TGTGCCAGCAGCTTGGCGCCGGGTTACGAGCAGTACTTC; CDR3 protein: CASSLAPGYEQYF
D gene: -; J gene: TRBJ2-4; clone size: -; V gene: TRBV6-5; CDR3 DNA: TGTGCCAGCAGGCCCCCAGGGGCCAAAAACATTCAGTACTTC; CDR3 protein: CASRPPGAKNIQYF
D gene: -; J gene: TRBJ2-5; clone size: -; V gene: TRBV10-2; CDR3 DNA: TGCGCCAGCAGGGAGGGACCAACGATCCAAGAGACCCAGTACTTC; CDR3 protein: CASREGPTIQETQYF
D gene: -; J gene: TRBJ1-3; clone size: -; V gene: TRBV28; CDR3 DNA: TGTGCCAGCAGTTCCCGGGTCCTCTCTGGAAACACCATATATTTT; CDR3 protein: CASSSRVLSGNTIYF
D gene: -; J gene: TRBJ2-5; clone size: once; V gene: TRBV27; CDR3 DNA: TGTGCCAGCGGATTAATTGAGACCCAGTACTTC; CDR3 protein: CASGLIETQYF
D gene: TRBD2; J gene: TRBJ2-1; clone size: -; V gene: TRBV19; CDR3 DNA: TGTGCCAGTACCCCGACTAGCGGGAGGTTGGTTGAGCAGTTCTTC; CDR3 protein: CASTPTSGRLVEQFF
D gene: TRBD2; J gene: TRBJ2-7; clone size: -; V gene: TRBV18; CDR3 DNA: TGTGCCAGCTCACCTACTAGCGGATCTTACGAGCAGTACTTC; CDR3 protein: CASSPTSGSYEQYF
D gene: TRBD2; J gene: TRBJ2-5; clone size: -; V gene: TRBV6-1; CDR3 DNA: TGTGCCAGCAGTGTCCCCGGGACTAGCGGGAGGACCCCCGGGTACTTC; CDR3 protein: CASSVPGTSGRTPGYF
D gene: -; J gene: TRBJ1-2; clone size: -; V gene: TRBV30; CDR3 DNA: TGTGCCTGGAGCAGAGCGTCCGCCTATGGCTACACCTTC; CDR3 protein: CAWSRASAYGYTF
D gene: -; J gene: TRBJ2-7; clone size: -; V gene: TRBV28; CDR3 DNA: TGTGCCAGCAGTCCCTCCGGGACAAACTACGAGCAGTACTTC; CDR3 protein: CASSPSGTNYEQYF
D gene: TRBD2; J gene: TRBJ2-5; clone size: -; V gene: TRBV6-6; CDR3 DNA: TGTGCCAGCAGCACCCCGCGGGGGGCTCAAGAGACCCAGTACTTC; CDR3 protein: CASSTPRGAQETQYF
D gene: -; J gene: TRBJ1-1; clone size: -; V gene: TRBV30; CDR3 DNA: TGTGCCTGGAGTGACCAAGGGGTATCTGAAGCTTTCTTT; CDR3 protein: CAWSDQGVSEAFF
D gene: TRBD1; J gene: TRBJ2-1; clone size: -; V gene: TRBV30; CDR3 DNA: TGTGCCTGGAGTGGAGGACAGGGGAGGTACAATGAGCAGTTCTTC; CDR3 protein: CAWSGGQGRYNEQFF
D gene: -; J gene: TRBJ2-2; clone size: -; V gene: TRBV18; CDR3 DNA: TGTGCCAGCTCACCCCTACAGGGTCGCTTTGCCGGGGAGCTGTTTTTT; CDR3 protein: CASSPLQGRFAGELFF
D gene: TRBD1; J gene: TRBJ1-3; clone size: -; V gene: TRBV5-1; CDR3 DNA: TGCGCCAGCAGCTTGGGAGGGACAGGGGATATCGGAAACACCATATATTTT; CDR3 protein: CASSLGGTGDIGNTIYF
D gene: -; J gene: TRBJ1-4; clone size: -; V gene: TRBV18; CDR3 DNA: TGTGCCAGCTCACCCGGGACCAGGGATGAAAAACTGTTTTTT; CDR3 protein: CASSPGTRDEKLFF
D gene: TRBD2; J gene: TRBJ2-5; clone size: -; V gene: TRBV30; CDR3 DNA: TGTGCCTGGGGGCGTACCCCACTAGCGGGAGTACGGGAGACCCAGTACTTC; CDR3 protein: CAWGRTPLAGVRETQYF
D gene: -; J gene: TRBJ1-2; clone size: few; V gene: TRBV11-2; CDR3 DNA: TGTGCCAGCAGCTCAAGGACCGTAGCGGGCTATGGCTACACCTTC; CDR3 protein: CASSSRTVAGYGYTF
D gene: -; J gene: TRBJ2-7; clone size: -; V gene: TRBV10-3; CDR3 DNA: TGTGCCATCAGTGAGTCGTTGATAGCGGCAACCTACGAGCAGTACTTC; CDR3 protein: CAISESLIAATYEQYF
D gene: TRBD2; J gene: TRBJ2-7; clone size: few; V gene: TRBV7-9; CDR3 DNA: TGTGCCAGCAGCTTAGGGACTAGCTCCTACGAGCAGTACTTC; CDR3 protein: CASSLGTSSYEQYF